The T cell receptor beta chain under discussion was sequenced for a study of blood T cell repertoires in COVID-19. Libraries were prepared by immunoSEQ multiplex PCR; TCRdb keeps only in-frame clonotypes and omits some of them. Here the sample spans just under 85,000 clones, approximately 83% being singletons. Germline CDR1 is LGHDT and CDR2 is YNNKEL (reference sequence). The CDR3 has 17 amino acids. Trimming took 2 bases from V and 4 from J; bases not matched to a gene: 10. The rearrangement uses TRBV3-1 (or the pseudogene TRBV3-2) and TRBJ2-3; 9 nucleotides agree with TRBD1. The sequenced material came from peripheral blood. The clonotype was recovered from a woman over 75 with acute or convalescent COVID-19. The CDR3 spells CASSQPVDRGGADTQYF. In DNA form, the CDR3 reads TGTGCCAGCAGCCAACCCGTAGACAGGGGGGGAGCAGATACGCAGTATTTT.